The sequence of this TCR beta chain was determined in a study of T cell responses to AZD1222 COVID-19 vaccine. The overall study: Timing groups of about 4 and about 12 weeks for second doses were pooled. Study-level results: Most donors were white British and more were female, and clonal diversity was possibly underestimated. Vaccine-related CD4 TCRs covered spike, predominating at 160-218 and 743-854.

Libraries were prepared by immunoSEQ multiplex PCR; TCRdb keeps only in-frame clonotypes and omits some of them. The sample holds about 150,000 clones; roughly 90% are singletons and the top ten take under 20%. CDR1 is WNHNN, CDR2 SYGVQD, per germline (reference sequence). This CDR3 spans 15 amino acids. V was clipped by 10 bases and J by 3 bases; unmatched bases: 13. This clone was seen a few times. Its antigen is as yet unknown. The sample here was peripheral blood, taken on day 0 of AZD1222 vaccination. The V gene is TRBV10-1, the J gene TRBJ2-3; 7 bases are a match to TRBD1. This clonotype was sampled from an adult in good health. The CDR3 is CAIQPTGRGTDTQYF. The CDR3 coding sequence is TGCGCCATACAACCGACAGGGAGAGGTACAGATACGCAGTATTTT.